This record concerns one TCR beta chain sequence. The data belong to a study of sequential checkpoint blockade in melanoma. Whole-study context: Randomization was 1:1 between first-line nivolumab→ipilimumab and ipilimumab→nivolumab. After both sequences, patients received maintenance nivolumab.

Clones were sequenced by immunoSEQ multiplex PCR, and TCRdb holds only the in-frame ones, with some missing. Of over 25,000 clones listed, 70% to 80% are singletons. Looked up from germline, CDR1 is LGHNA and CDR2 is YSLEER. The CDR3 has 15 residues. V lost 0 bases to trimming and J lost 6 bases, with 12 bases between them. Treatment specified: randomized to nivolumab then ipilimumab (arm A) or the reverse (arm B). PBMC sorting kept live CD3+CD8+ cells without CD19 or CD56. The J gene is TRBJ2-1, the V gene TRBV4-3; D possibly corresponds to TRBD1 (5 bases). The material was CD8+ T cells sorted from blood (inferred from file names), obtained from a patient given nivolumab and ipilimumab in sequence. The TCR was taken from a human donor with melanoma. The CDR3 sequence: CASSQDLNRLNEQFF. The CDR3 bases are TGCGCCAGCAGCCAAGATCTGAACAGGCTCAATGAGCAGTTCTTC.